These 24 T cell receptor beta chains originate from one sample sequenced in a study of cytomegalovirus exposure and HLA in healthy donors. The PCR was carried out with 60 Vbeta primers and 13 Jbeta primers. Only in-frame clones appear in the TCRdb table, and some are missing; sequencing was by immunoSEQ multiplex PCR. This sample carries approximately 80,000 clones, just under 80% of them seen once, and the ten largest clones take roughly 2.6%. The sample consisted of PBMCs. Every receptor here comes from a male donor in good health and CMV-seropositive.

CDR3 nucleotide sequence: TGTGCCAGCAGCCAGGAGGGGCTAAACTATGGCTACACCTTC. It encodes CASSQEGLNYGYTF. The chain links TRBV4-2 to TRBJ1-2; D is possibly TRBD1 (5 bases). V dropped 3 bases and J dropped 2 bases, with 10 bases sitting between them. The germline CDR1 and CDR2 sequences are LGHNA and YNFKEQ. The length of the CDR3 is 14 residues.

This chain links TRBV2 with TRBJ2-1, with 14 positions matching TRBD2. V shed 6 bases, J shed 1 base, and the junction held 5 bases outside the gene matches. This CDR3 contains 17 residues. The germline V gene has CDR1 SNHLY and CDR2 FYNNEI. The CDR3 DNA sequence: TGTGCCAGCAGGGGGACTAGCGGGAGTACATCCTACAATGAGCAGTTCTTC. Protein: CASRGTSGSTSYNEQFF.

This chain uses TRBV4-2 with TRBJ2-7; 7 positions match TRBD2. CDR3 length: 16 amino acids. Germline V gene lookup returns CDR1 LGHNA and CDR2 YNFKEQ. Trimming took 2 bases from V and 4 from J; bases not matched to a gene: 11. The CDR3 region is CASSQRRLADDYEQYF. The CDR3 DNA sequence: TGTGCCAGCAGCCAAAGACGGCTAGCGGACGATTACGAGCAGTACTTC.

The chain links TRBV29-1 to TRBJ2-7, with D perhaps matching TRBD2 (5 bases). V lost 4 bases and J lost 3, with 16 bases in between. There are 14 residues in the CDR3. Per germline, CDR1 SQVTM and CDR2 ANQGSEA. The CDR3 loop is CSVAGLASYYEQYF. CDR3 DNA sequence: TGCAGCGTTGCAGGACTGGCAAGTTACTACGAGCAGTACTTC.

This rearrangement joins TRBV25-1 to TRBJ1-1, with 7 bases identical to TRBD1. V was clipped by 6 bases and J by 10 bases; unmatched bases: 5. The germline V gene encodes CDR1 MGHDK and CDR2 SYGVNS. The CDR3 runs 11 residues. The CDR3 nucleotides read TGTGCCAGCAGGGAGGGACAGCGAGCTTTCTTT. This encodes CASREGQRAFF.

This chain links TRBV28 with TRBJ2-7; TRBD1 matches at 8 bases. Per germline, CDR1 MDHEN and CDR2 SYDVKM. There are 15 residues in the CDR3. Trimming removed 6 bases from V and 2 bases from J; junction bases left unmatched: 9. CDR3 loop: CASSKPGGLTYEQYF. CDR3 nucleotides: TGTGCCAGCAGCAAGCCAGGGGGCTTGACCTACGAGCAGTACTTC.

The CDR3 spells CASSLQTAYEQYF. For the CDR3, the DNA is TGTGCCAGCAGCTTACAGACAGCTTACGAGCAGTACTTC. The V and J genes are TRBV11-2 and TRBJ2-7; a weak D match, TRBD1 (5 bases). CDR1 and CDR2 (germline): SGHAT, FQNNGV. The CDR3 loop spans 13 amino acids. The ends were cut back, 2 bases at V and 4 bases at J, with 9 bases in the middle.

This chain links TRBV5-4 with TRBJ2-2; perhaps TRBD1 as D (7 bases). Trimming took off 4 bases at V and 6 bases at J, with 22 bases between the two ends. Germline V gene sequence: CDR1 SGHNT, CDR2 YYREEE (reference sequence). The CDR3 runs 17 residues. In DNA, the CDR3 is TGTGCCAGCAGCAGGACAGGTAGGAGGGATTTGCCCGGGGAGCTGTTTTTT. It specifies CASSRTGRRDLPGELFF.

V gene TRBV5-4 combines with J gene TRBJ2-1, with TRBD2 matching 10 bases. Germline values: CDR1 SGHNT, CDR2 YYREEE (reference sequence). The CDR3 consists of 15 residues. V lost 2 bases and J lost 2; bases outside the gene matches: 1. CDR3: CASSLGLAAYNEQFF. CDR3 in DNA: TGTGCCAGCAGCTTAGGACTAGCGGCCTACAATGAGCAGTTCTTC.

The DNA for the CDR3 is TGTGCCAGCAGCTTTAGACTAGACCTTCTTGATACGCAGTATTTT. Amino acids: CASSFRLDLLDTQYF. This rearrangement joins TRBV7-9 to TRBJ2-3; weak D call: TRBD2 (6 bases). Germline lookup yields CDR1 SEHNR and CDR2 FQNEAQ (reference sequence). Trimming left V 3 bases short and J 6 bases short, with 16 bases between. The CDR3 has 15 amino acids.

This clone was detected a few times. V and J are TRBV18 and TRBJ2-3; 9 bases fit TRBD1. There are 14 residues in the CDR3. Germline V gene lookup returns CDR1 KGHSH and CDR2 LQKENI. Unmatched junction bases numbered 6, after V lost 5 bases and J lost 6 bases. The CDR3 coding sequence is TGTGCCAGCTCAGGGACAGGGAGTATCGATACGCAGTATTTT. Amino acids: CASSGTGSIDTQYF.

Only a few counts were recorded for this clone. Written as DNA, the CDR3 is TGTGCCAGCAGCTGGGGCGTGACAGGGGGTAAAGAGACCCAGTACTTC. Translating gives CASSWGVTGGKETQYF. V and J are TRBV5-4 and TRBJ2-5, with 9 nucleotides matching TRBD1. Germline trimming cut 3 bases from V and 3 bases from J; bases unmatched to any gene: 9. Germline V lookup: CDR1 SGHNT, CDR2 YYREEE (reference sequence). This CDR3 spans 16 amino acids.

V usage is TRBV9 and J usage is TRBJ2-1, with a tentative D call TRBD2 (5 bases). There are 12 residues in the CDR3. Germline-derived CDR1 and CDR2 are SGDLS and YYNGEE. V was clipped by 0 bases and J by 8 bases, with 6 bases between them. The CDR3 sequence: CASSVAGYEQFF. The DNA of the CDR3 is TGTGCCAGCAGCGTAGCGGGGTATGAGCAGTTCTTC.

This chain links TRBV18 with TRBJ2-5; D is ambiguous. The CDR3 runs 15 residues. V shed 1 base and J shed 5 bases, with 14 bases lying between them. Germline V gene lookup returns CDR1 KGHSH and CDR2 LQKENI. The CDR3 reads CASSPQLVGGETQYF. Written as DNA, the CDR3 is TGTGCCAGCTCACCACAGCTAGTAGGTGGGGAGACCCAGTACTTC.

CDR3 protein: CASSGLAANTGELFF. The CDR3 DNA sequence: TGTGCCAGCAGTGGACTAGCGGCGAACACCGGGGAGCTGTTTTTT. The chain uses TRBV2 and TRBJ2-2; TRBD2 aligns across 9 bases. The V gene end was trimmed by 4 bases and the J gene end by 0 bases; junction bases not matched to a gene: 0. This CDR3 is built from 15 residues. Germline V gene lookup returns CDR1 SNHLY and CDR2 FYNNEI.

V is TRBV2 and J is TRBJ2-7; D might be TRBD2 (5 bases). The V gene lost 6 bases and the J gene lost 7 bases, with 16 bases spanning the gap. CDR1 is SNHLY, CDR2 FYNNEI, per germline. This CDR3 spans 13 amino acids. In DNA, the CDR3 is TGTGCCAGCAGCGCCTATAGTCGAGGGGAGCAGTACTTC. Protein sequence: CASSAYSRGEQYF.

The rearrangement links TRBV7-8 to TRBJ2-2; 9 positions match TRBD2. The germline V gene encodes CDR1 SGHVS and CDR2 FQNEAQ. Trimming cost V 4 bases and J 1 base; bases outside gene matches: 7. The length of the CDR3 is 17 residues. Here the CDR3 reads CASSSLAGWVNTGELFF. The CDR3 DNA follows: TGTGCCAGCAGCTCCCTAGCGGGATGGGTGAACACCGGGGAGCTGTTTTTT. The complete variable domain, with remaining parts taken from reference TRBV7-8 and TRBJ2-2, reads GAGVSQSPRYKVAKRGQDVALRCDPISGHVSLFWYQQALGQGPEFLTYFQNEAQLDKSGLPSDRFFAERPEGSVSTLKIQRTQQEDSAVYLCASSSLAGWVNTGELFFGEGSRLTVL.

The chain has TRBV29-1 and TRBJ2-1; 10 positions agree with TRBD1. The CDR3 runs to 14 residues. CDR1 and CDR2 from the germline V gene are SQVTM and ANQGSEA. V shed 8 bases and J 5 bases; nucleotides not matched to a gene: 9. The CDR3 loop is CSTRDRGYDNEQFF. In DNA, the CDR3 is TGCAGCACCCGGGACAGGGGTTATGACAATGAGCAGTTCTTC.

The chain uses TRBV6-1 and TRBJ1-1; weak D call: TRBD1 (5 bases). The V end lost 6 bases, the J end lost 2 bases, and 13 bases lay between the germline ends. The CDR3 sequence is 14 residues long. The germline V gene encodes CDR1 MNHNS and CDR2 SASEGT. CDR3 loop: CASSFDRKNTEAFF. DNA of the CDR3: TGTGCCAGCAGCTTTGACAGAAAAAACACTGAAGCTTTCTTT.

The chain is built from TRBV6-5 and TRBJ2-3, with no clear D. CDR1 is MNHEY and CDR2 is SVGAGI in the germline V gene. The CDR3 runs 13 residues. V was clipped by 5 bases and J by 4 bases, with 10 bases between them. The DNA for the CDR3 is TGTGCCAGCAGTCCCAACTTGGCAGATACGCAGTATTTT. Its protein product is CASSPNLADTQYF.

This clone appeared once. The V gene is TRBV7-9, the J gene TRBJ2-5; the match to TRBD2 covers 8 bases. This CDR3 has 14 amino acids. V shed 7 bases, J shed 4 bases, and the junction held 8 bases outside the gene matches. CDR1 and CDR2 (germline): SEHNR, FQNEAQ (reference sequence). CDR3 in amino acids: CASIPRGGPETQYF. The CDR3 DNA is TGTGCCAGCATCCCACGGGGGGGCCCAGAGACCCAGTACTTC.

This chain joins TRBV7-2 and TRBJ2-3; no definite D call. V dropped 3 bases and J dropped 2 bases, with 9 bases sitting between them. The CDR3 consists of 14 residues. CDR1 is SGHTA and CDR2 is FQGNSA in the germline V gene. CDR3 coding DNA: TGTGCCAGCAGCTTGCGCCTGAACACAGATACGCAGTATTTT. Its protein is CASSLRLNTDTQYF. The full variable domain, its missing parts supplied by reference TRBV7-2 and TRBJ2-3, is GAGVSQSPSNKVTEKGKDVELRCDPISGHTALYWYRQSLGQGLEFLIYFQGNSAPDKSGLPSDRFSAERTGGSVSTLTIQRTQQEDSAVYLCASSLRLNTDTQYFGPGTRLTVL.

The genes are TRBV7-9 and TRBJ2-7; 9 bases align to TRBD2. This CDR3 region has 15 residues. The trim removed 5 bases at V and 5 bases at J, leaving 10 bases unmatched. Per the germline V gene, CDR1 is SEHNR and CDR2 is FQNEAQ (reference sequence). The DNA for the CDR3 is TGTGCCAGCAGCGCGACTAGCGGAATACCAAACGAGCAGTACTTC. As protein: CASSATSGIPNEQYF.

Comments on this clone: Its ends do not fully match the called genes, so a read error is possible. This chain links TRBV10-3 with TRBJ2-5; TRBD2 aligns across 12 bases. Germline V CDR1 and CDR2: ENHRY, SYGVKD. The CDR3 is 13 residues long. The CDR3 DNA reads TGTGCCATCAGTGGACTAGCGGGAGAGGCTGAGGACTTC. This encodes CAISGLAGEAEDF.